This TCR beta chain was retrieved from a study of identical twins (TCRdb year 2016). A note on the overall study: To test whether fetal clonotypes persist, this study deep-sequenced TCR alpha and beta repertoires from monozygotic twins, from unrelated adults of various ages, and from cord blood. Replicate twin experiments were performed at different times using different library preparation protocols to rule out contamination.

Note on this clonotype: Its antigen is still unknown. It has no much larger one-base neighbor in the sample; base qualities were not kept.

The germline V gene (reference sequence) yields LGHDT for CDR1 and YNNKEL for CDR2. The CDR3 runs 14 residues from the cysteine to the phenylalanine. Just CDR3 DNA is preserved here, 42 bases in frame from base 1. Deletion took 3 bases off V and 1 base off J, with a span of 10 bases between the germline ends. What the work shows at the level of the full study, not this receptor alone: Because the same donors could not be followed over many years, conclusions were based on cross-sectional statistical analysis. Invariant T cells such as MAIT and iNKT could partly confound zero-insertion analyses, though diverse VJ usage argued against this for most clonotypes. In beta out-of-frame sequences, excess twin sharing was weaker, because having fewer shared sequences lowered the signal-to-noise ratio. Compared with coincidental sharing between unrelated individuals, out-of-frame TCR alpha sequences shared between twins had an excess of sequences with low generation probability. Fewer insertions were carried by abundant cord blood beta clonotypes, a similar but weaker trend appeared in young adult naive repertoires, and no such trend appeared in memory repertoires. Recombination models systematically underestimated out-of-frame TCR alpha sharing in monozygotic twins but agreed with sharing between unrelated individuals.

The protocol used for the library was 5' RACE. Sequencing was carried out with an Illumina HiSeq 2000. Template switching added a universal primer binding site, and the final cDNA carried a unique molecular identifier that allowed TCR cDNA molecules to be counted accurately. Specific primers in the conserved constant-segment region were used to synthesize first-strand cDNA for the TCR alpha and beta chains. To control for contamination, every cDNA library carried two barcodes: a SMART-Mk sample barcode plus Illumina barcodes. TruSeq adapter sequences along with Illumina sample barcodes were introduced in two successive PCR steps. TCR alpha and beta cDNA libraries were sequenced on the Illumina HiSeq platform with custom primers. The original methods were these. MiGEC processed the raw reads to extract unique molecular identifiers, while MiXCR was used to determine the CDR3 positions. For each individual, recombination models were inferred using an EM algorithm with the repgenHMM and IGoR tools. The analysis of shared clonotypes was done with the tcR package in R, with sharing normalized by the product of cloneset sizes. Out-of-frame nonproductive sequences were analyzed to study raw recombination free of thymic and clonal selection effects. The public reads were run again by TCRdb, first through fastp at Q25 and then through MiXCR, and only productive beta chains were kept. When rows share a CDR3 protein, they turn into one entry using the most common DNA and genes. TCRdb, not the original authors, processed these V and J calls. Across this sample there are a few hundred thousand distinct CDR3 sequences, with 10% to 13% seen only once. 9% to 10% of the sample belongs to the ten largest clones.

All donors were healthy Caucasians. Miltenyi CD45RO+ enrichment and human naive T-cell isolation kits were used to isolate memory (CD45RO+) and naive T cells from PBMC. This receptor was identified in a man over 45 in good health. Material: memory T cells sorted from blood. In the paper's terms, the cell subset or site label means: CD45RO+ enriched T cells. Recombination joined TRBV3-1 with TRBJ2-7, with the D gene call left open. The CDR3 loop reads CASSQHWPSYEQYF. The DNA sequence reads TGTGCCAGCAGCCAGCATTGGCCGTCCTACGAGCAGTACTTC.